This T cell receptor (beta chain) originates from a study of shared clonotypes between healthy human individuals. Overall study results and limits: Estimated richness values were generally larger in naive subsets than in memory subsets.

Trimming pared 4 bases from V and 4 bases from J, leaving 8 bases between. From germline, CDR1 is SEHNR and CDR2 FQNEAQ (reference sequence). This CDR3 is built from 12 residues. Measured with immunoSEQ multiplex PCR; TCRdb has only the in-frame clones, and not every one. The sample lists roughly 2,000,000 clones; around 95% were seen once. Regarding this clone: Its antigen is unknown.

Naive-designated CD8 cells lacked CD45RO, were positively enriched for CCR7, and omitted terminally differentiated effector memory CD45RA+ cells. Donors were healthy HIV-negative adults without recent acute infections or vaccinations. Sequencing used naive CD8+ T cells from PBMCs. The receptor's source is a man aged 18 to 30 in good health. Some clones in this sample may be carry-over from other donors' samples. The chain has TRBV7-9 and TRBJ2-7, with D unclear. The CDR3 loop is CASSSSPYEQYF. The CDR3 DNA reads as TGTGCCAGCAGCTCGAGCCCGTACGAGCAGTACTTC.